This T cell receptor beta chain comes out of a study of response to subunit inactivated influenza vaccine. V lost 0 bases to trimming and J lost 4 bases; unmatched junction nucleotides: 7. The CDR3 is made up of 15 amino acids. CDR1 and CDR2 (germline): SQVTM, ANQGSEA. Via MiXCR, TCRdb re-called the RT-PCR reads, giving one row per CDR3 protein. The sample records more than 700,000 distinct CDR3 sequences, about 20% being singletons. The clonotype originates from a man aged 50 or older who received an inactivated influenza vaccine. The material was PBMCs from blood, obtained around 5 days after vaccination. V gene TRBV29-1 combines with J gene TRBJ2-5; 8 bases fit TRBD2. CDR3 sequence reads: CSVEDGLALRETQYF. The CDR3 nucleotides are TGCAGCGTTGAAGATGGACTAGCTTTGAGAGAGACCCAGTACTTC.